This TCR beta chain emerged from a study of early T cells in non-severe SARS-CoV-2 infection. Germline V gene data show CDR1 as SEHNR and CDR2 as FQNEAQ (reference sequence). The CDR3 has 13 amino acids. V lost 6 bases and J lost 3, with 12 bases in between. TCRdb recomputed calls from the 5' RACE reads with MiXCR, one row per CDR3 protein. The data contain about 64,000 distinct CDR3 sequences, 10% to 15% of them singletons. This clonotype was seen repeatedly, ten times or more. V is TRBV7-9 and J is TRBJ2-7; D possibly corresponds to TRBD1 (5 bases). Source: whole blood, taken at baseline. The sequence was obtained from an adult who was a healthcare worker with PCR-confirmed SARS-CoV-2 infection or an uninfected control (not recorded which). The CDR3, as DNA: TGTGCCAGCAGTTCCGGACAAGACTACGAGCAGTACTTC. It is translated as CASSSGQDYEQYF.